What follows are 18 T cell receptor beta chains derived from one specimen sequenced in a study of OX40 agonist ivuxolimab in advanced cancers. Measured with immunoSEQ multiplex PCR; TCRdb has only the in-frame clones, and not every one. The sample shows 76,000 or so clones, more than 85% of them seen only once. Sample: CD4+ or CD8+ T cells sorted from blood, taken in a trial of the OX40 agonist ivuxolimab. The receptor set was obtained from an adult with an advanced solid tumor such as melanoma, head and neck, liver or kidney cancer.

The rearrangement joins TRBV27 to TRBJ1-4; 8 bases match TRBD1. CDR3 length: 16 amino acids. Germline values: CDR1 MNHEY, CDR2 SMNVEV (reference sequence). V was pared by 0 bases and J by 4 bases, with 4 bases of the junction left unmatched. The CDR3 DNA reads as TGTGCCAGCAGTTTATCGGGGGACAGGTTTAATGAAAAACTGTTTTTT. This encodes CASSLSGDRFNEKLFF.

This chain's CDR3 is CASSFLAGTSYNEQFF. In DNA form, the CDR3 reads TGTGCCAGCAGTTTTCTAGCGGGGACCTCCTACAATGAGCAGTTCTTC. The chain has TRBV28 and TRBJ2-1, with TRBD2 matching 9 bases. From germline, CDR1 is MDHEN and CDR2 SYDVKM. The trim removed 3 bases at V and 0 bases at J, leaving 3 bases unmatched. This CDR3 is 16 amino acids long.

V usage is TRBV23-1 and J usage is TRBJ2-1; no definite D call. TRBV23-1 is sorted into the ORF group, with uncertain function. Trimming removed 10 bases at V and 5 bases at J, with 3 bases between. The CDR3 has 9 amino acids. The CDR3 DNA sequence: TGCGCCACTAACAATGAGCAGTTCTTC. Its translation is CATNNEQFF.

The chain combines TRBV27 with TRBJ2-6, with a possible D match to TRBD1 (6 bases). CDR1 and CDR2 (germline): MNHEY, SMNVEV (reference sequence). V was trimmed by 1 base and J by 0 bases, leaving 10 bases between them. The CDR3 has 17 residues. CDR3 sequence (DNA): TGTGCCAGCAGTTTATACAGGGCGGGCTCTGGGGCCAACGTCCTGACTTTC. It is translated as CASSLYRAGSGANVLTF. The full variable domain, its missing parts supplied by reference TRBV27 and TRBJ2-6, is EAQVTQNPRYLITVTGKKLTVTCSQNMNHEYMSWYRQDPGLGLRQIYYSMNVEVTDKGDVPEGYKVSRKEKRNFPLILESPSPNQTSLYFCASSLYRAGSGANVLTFGAGSRLTVL.

This chain connects TRBV5-5 to TRBJ1-5; no definite D call. V was trimmed by 4 bases and J by 0 bases, leaving 8 bases between them. Germline CDR1 SGHKS, CDR2 YYEKEE (reference sequence). The CDR3 runs 14 residues. Written as DNA, the CDR3 is TGTGCCAGCAGCGCGGATTTTAGCAATCAGCCCCAGCATTTT. Its translation is CASSADFSNQPQHF.

V and J are TRBV27 and TRBJ2-7, with D maybe TRBD1 (6 bases). This CDR3 comprises 14 residues. Deletions cut 4 bases from V and 6 bases from J, with 16 bases between. Germline lookup yields CDR1 MNHEY and CDR2 SMNVEV (reference sequence). The CDR3 is CASSSGANPAEQYF. Written as DNA, the CDR3 is TGTGCCAGCAGTTCAGGGGCGAACCCAGCCGAGCAGTACTTC.

This rearrangement joins TRBV9 to TRBJ2-3; no clear D gene. The CDR3 is made up of 13 amino acids. Germline V lookup: CDR1 SGDLS, CDR2 YYNGEE. Trimming stripped 1 base from V and 2 bases from J, with 5 bases between. The CDR3 protein is CASSVLTTDTQYF. CDR3 DNA sequence: TGTGCCAGCAGCGTACTGACCACAGATACGCAGTATTTT.

The gene calls are TRBV5-4 and TRBJ2-2, with 15 bases fitting TRBD2. The CDR3 has 19 residues. V was pared by 4 bases and J by 6 bases, with 13 bases of the junction left unmatched. Germline V gene sequence: CDR1 SGHNT, CDR2 YYREEE (reference sequence). The CDR3 protein is CASSPWTSGRARGAGELFF. CDR3 coding DNA: TGTGCCAGCAGCCCCTGGACTAGCGGGAGGGCCCGCGGCGCCGGGGAGCTGTTTTTT. The variable domain in full, completed from reference TRBV5-4 and TRBJ2-2, reads ETGVTQSPTHLIKTRGQQVTLRCSSQSGHNTVSWYQQALGQGPQFIFQYYREEENGRGNFPPRFSGLQFPNYSSELNVNALELDDSALYLCASSPWTSGRARGAGELFFGEGSRLTVL.

The CDR3 region has the DNA TGTGCCAGCACCTCGGTCCCCGCTGGGGAGCTGTTTTTT. Protein sequence: CASTSVPAGELFF. The chain combines TRBV6-6 with TRBJ2-2; D gene ambiguous. The CDR3 runs to 13 residues. Germline CDR1 and CDR2: MNHNY and SVGAGI (reference sequence). V lost 7 bases and J 8 bases, leaving 14 bases between the germline ends.

The V gene is TRBV29-1, the J gene TRBJ1-1, with no clear D. The CDR3 runs to 12 residues. V was shortened by 5 bases and J by 0 bases, with 7 bases between the two germline ends. Germline CDR1 reads SQVTM; CDR2 reads ANQGSEA. The CDR3 sequence: CSVYNLNTEAFF. CDR3 DNA sequence: TGCAGCGTTTACAACTTGAACACTGAAGCTTTCTTT.

This sequence joins TRBV5-1 and TRBJ2-3; D is unresolved. Trimming left V 2 bases short and J 4 bases short, with 8 bases between. The CDR3 runs to 13 residues. Germline V gene sequence: CDR1 SGHRS, CDR2 YFSETQ. This CDR3 reads CASSFGFADTQYF. The CDR3 nucleotides read TGCGCCAGCAGCTTTGGGTTTGCAGATACGCAGTATTTT.

The chain uses TRBV4-1 and TRBJ2-1; 14 bases agree with TRBD2. Germline loops: CDR1 MGHRA, CDR2 YSYEKL. J lost 4 bases, V lost 3 bases, and 5 bases had no gene match. This CDR3 is 17 amino acids long. CDR3 region: CASSHPTSGRVYNEQFF. CDR3 coding DNA: TGCGCCAGCAGCCACCCGACTAGCGGGAGGGTATACAATGAGCAGTTCTTC.

The chain is built from TRBV6-1 and TRBJ1-2; D gene ambiguous. The V end lost 5 bases, the J end lost 8 bases, and 15 bases lay between the germline ends. The germline V gene encodes CDR1 MNHNS and CDR2 SASEGT. This CDR3 spans 13 amino acids. The DNA of the CDR3 is TGTGCCAGCAGTTCTAACACGTACTTGGGCTACACCTTC. It specifies CASSSNTYLGYTF.

This clone occurred once. V gene TRBV14 combines with J gene TRBJ2-7; 7 bases agree with TRBD1. The junction had 4 bases not matched to a gene; V was cut back by 6 bases and J by 5 bases. Germline values: CDR1 SGHDN, CDR2 FVKESK. The CDR3 loop spans 12 amino acids. This CDR3 is CASSPDRDEQYF. CDR3 bases: TGTGCCAGCAGTCCTGACAGGGACGAGCAGTACTTC.

The chain employs TRBV27 and TRBJ2-7; 7 bases agree with TRBD1. V dropped 10 bases and J dropped 4; count of bases not matched to a gene: 13. Germline-derived CDR1 and CDR2 are MNHEY and SMNVEV (reference sequence). CDR3 length equals 14 residues. CDR3 sequence reads: CATRGSGQSYEQYF. Here the CDR3 DNA reads TGTGCCACTAGGGGATCGGGACAGTCTTACGAGCAGTACTTC.

CDR3 sequence reads: CASSQDAGGTGALEQYF. The CDR3 region has the DNA TGCGCCAGCAGCCAAGACGCGGGCGGGACAGGGGCTCTCGAGCAGTACTTC. The chain combines TRBV4-3 with TRBJ2-7; TRBD1 matches at 10 bases. The ends lost 0 bases at V and 6 bases at J; junction bases unmatched: 11. Germline V lookup: CDR1 LGHNA, CDR2 YSLEER. The length of the CDR3 is 17 residues.

The chain uses TRBV21-1 and TRBJ1-1; the listed D gene, TRBD1, was not tested against the DNA. TRBV21-1 is noted as a pseudogene. The CDR3 is 11 residues long. CDR3 sequence (DNA): TGTGCCACACAGCCGAACACTGAAGCTTTCTTT. Its translation is CATQPNTEAFF.

The chain has TRBV28 and TRBJ2-3; 9 positions match TRBD1. The CDR3 runs 13 residues. Per germline, CDR1 MDHEN and CDR2 SYDVKM. The V gene end was trimmed by 7 bases and the J gene end by 3 bases; junction bases not matched to a gene: 2. CDR3 protein: CASTGQGTDTQYF. The CDR3 region has the DNA TGTGCCAGCACTGGACAGGGGACAGATACGCAGTATTTT.